This T cell receptor (beta chain) was recorded in a study of graft-versus-host responses after intestinal transplantation. Study in general: Recipients got multivisceral, liver-intestinal, or isolated intestinal transplants. Every recipient had anti-thymocyte globulin induction and 2 to 3 years of tacrolimus plus steroids.

The germline CDR1 and CDR2 sequences are SNHLY and FYNNEI. Trimming stripped 9 bases from V and 3 bases from J, with 9 bases between. The CDR3 extends over 12 amino acids. A word on this clone: As yet, its antigen is unknown.

TCRdb keeps only in-frame clones here, not all; method: immunoSEQ multiplex PCR. The sample includes about 97,000 clones, approximately 90% of them seen just once. Whole-study results and caveats: Detected in recipient marrow were GvH clones, some of which were first observed in ileum or blood. In patients with graft-donor T cell macrochimerism, allograft graft-versus-host to host-versus-graft clonal ratios were high.

The chain joins TRBV2 to TRBJ1-3, with D possibly being TRBD1 (6 bases). Material: PBMCs, obtained around 450 days after intestinal transplant. The sequence derives from a human patient who received an intestinal transplant, so some T cells may come from the graft donor. The CDR3 region has the DNA TGTGCCAGTGGGACAAGTGGAAACACCATATATTTT. Protein sequence: CASGTSGNTIYF. Full variable domain (outside the CDR3, taken from reference TRBV2 and TRBJ1-3): EPEVTQTPSHQVTQMGQEVILRCVPISNHLYFYWYRQILGQKVEFLVSFYNNEISEKSEIFDDQFSVERPDGSNFTLKIRSTKLEDSAMYFCASGTSGNTIYFGEGSWLTVV.